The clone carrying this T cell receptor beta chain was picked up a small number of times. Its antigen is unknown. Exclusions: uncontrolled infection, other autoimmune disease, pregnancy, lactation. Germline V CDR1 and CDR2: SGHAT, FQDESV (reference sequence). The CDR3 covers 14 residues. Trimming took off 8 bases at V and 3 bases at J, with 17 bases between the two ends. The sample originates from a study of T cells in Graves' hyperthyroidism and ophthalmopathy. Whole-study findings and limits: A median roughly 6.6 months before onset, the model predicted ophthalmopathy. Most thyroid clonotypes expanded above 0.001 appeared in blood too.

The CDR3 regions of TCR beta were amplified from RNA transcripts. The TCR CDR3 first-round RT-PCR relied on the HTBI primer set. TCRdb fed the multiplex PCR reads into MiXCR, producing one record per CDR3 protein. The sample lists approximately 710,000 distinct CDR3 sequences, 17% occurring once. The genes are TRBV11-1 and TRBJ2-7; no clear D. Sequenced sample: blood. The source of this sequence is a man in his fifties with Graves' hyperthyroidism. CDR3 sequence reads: CASGPPGSLYEQYF. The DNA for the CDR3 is TGTGCCAGCGGCCCTCCGGGCAGCCTCTACGAGCAGTACTTC.